A selection of T cell receptor beta chains follows, all from one sample in a study of blood T cells in healthy people across ages. TCRdb redid the calling of the 5' RACE reads with MiXCR, one entry per CDR3 protein. The data show approximately 2,000,000 distinct CDR3 sequences, 30% to 40% seen once. Material for sequencing was blood. Source of these receptors: a human donor in good health. CDR3s include the opening cysteine and the closing phenylalanine or tryptophan. Fields, in order: D gene, V gene, J gene, clone size, CDR3 length, CDR3 DNA, CDR3 protein. D genes are given only for firm matches. Clone size, where shown, is once, few, many, or a class for clones that have expanded.

d_gene: -
v_gene: TRBV4-2
j_gene: TRBJ1-4
abundance: -
len: 17
CDR3nt: TGTGCCAGCAGCCAAGATCAAGATCAGCGCCTACATGAAAAACTGTTTTTT
CDR3aa: CASSQDQDQRLHEKLFF

d_gene: -
v_gene: TRBV4-3
j_gene: TRBJ1-2
abundance: few
len: 16
CDR3nt: TGCGCCAGCAGCCAAGTTACTTCCGGGGGACCGAATGGCTACACCTTC
CDR3aa: CASSQVTSGGPNGYTF

d_gene: TRBD1
v_gene: TRBV12-3/TRBV12-4
j_gene: TRBJ1-4
abundance: -
len: 18
CDR3nt: TGTGCCAGCAGTTTCGGGACTGAGGCCAAGACAGGGAATGAAAAACTGTTTTTT
CDR3aa: CASSFGTEAKTGNEKLFF

d_gene: -
v_gene: TRBV7-2
j_gene: TRBJ1-5
abundance: -
len: 15
CDR3nt: TGTGCCAGCAGCTTATGGGCCAGGCCAAATCGGCCCCAGCATTTT
CDR3aa: CASSLWARPNRPQHF

d_gene: -
v_gene: TRBV5-6
j_gene: TRBJ2-5
abundance: -
len: 13
CDR3nt: TGTGCCAGCAGGGAACTAGACCAAGAGACCCAGTACTTC
CDR3aa: CASRELDQETQYF

d_gene: TRBD2
v_gene: TRBV20-1
j_gene: TRBJ2-4
abundance: -
len: 10
CDR3nt: TGCAGTGCCTTGGGACTAGGGAAGTACTTC
CDR3aa: CSALGLGKYF

d_gene: -
v_gene: TRBV3-1
j_gene: TRBJ1-5
abundance: few
len: 14
CDR3nt: TGTGCCAGCAGCCAAGGGTTAGGGGAACAGCCCCAGCATTTT
CDR3aa: CASSQGLGEQPQHF

d_gene: TRBD1
v_gene: TRBV5-1
j_gene: TRBJ2-7
abundance: -
len: 15
CDR3nt: TGCGCCAGCAGCTTGGGGACAGGGAGTTCTCTCGAGCAGTACTTC
CDR3aa: CASSLGTGSSLEQYF

d_gene: TRBD2
v_gene: TRBV7-2
j_gene: TRBJ2-1
abundance: few
len: 15
CDR3nt: TGTGCCAGCAGCTTAATTGTGGGGGGGAACAATGAGCAGTTCTTC
CDR3aa: CASSLIVGGNNEQFF

d_gene: TRBD1
v_gene: TRBV20-1
j_gene: TRBJ2-7
abundance: few
len: 12
CDR3nt: TGCAGTGCTCAACCTCAGGGGGCCGAGCAGTACTTC
CDR3aa: CSAQPQGAEQYF

d_gene: -
v_gene: TRBV7-6
j_gene: TRBJ2-5
abundance: -
len: 14
CDR3nt: TGTGCCAGCAGCTCCGCGGGGAACCAAGAGACCCAGTACTTC
CDR3aa: CASSSAGNQETQYF

d_gene: -
v_gene: TRBV28
j_gene: TRBJ2-3
abundance: -
len: 12
CDR3nt: TGTGCCACCATCCGGGACACAGATACGCAGTATTTT
CDR3aa: CATIRDTDTQYF

d_gene: -
v_gene: TRBV4-3
j_gene: TRBJ1-4
abundance: -
len: 15
CDR3nt: TGCGCCAGCAGCCAAGAGACAGTGGGAAATGAAAAACTGTTTTTT
CDR3aa: CASSQETVGNEKLFF

d_gene: TRBD1
v_gene: TRBV7-9
j_gene: TRBJ2-1
abundance: -
len: 16
CDR3nt: TGTGCCAGCAGCGCCAGGGACAGGGGGCTCCACAATGAGCAGTTCTTC
CDR3aa: CASSARDRGLHNEQFF

d_gene: TRBD1
v_gene: TRBV4-1
j_gene: TRBJ1-2
abundance: many
len: 13
CDR3nt: TGCGCCAGCAGCCTCCGGGACAGGGGCGGCTACACCTTC
CDR3aa: CASSLRDRGGYTF

d_gene: -
v_gene: TRBV5-6
j_gene: TRBJ2-2
abundance: few
len: 14
CDR3nt: TGTGCCAGCAGCTTCTCCTGGAGTCCCGGGGAGCTGTTTTTT
CDR3aa: CASSFSWSPGELFF

d_gene: -
v_gene: TRBV5-6
j_gene: TRBJ2-5
abundance: -
len: 16
CDR3nt: TGTGCCAGCAGCTGGACCGACGATTTGAACGTGGAGACCCAGTACTTC
CDR3aa: CASSWTDDLNVETQYF

d_gene: -
v_gene: TRBV29-1
j_gene: TRBJ2-6
abundance: few
len: 14
CDR3nt: TGCAGCGTTGGGCAGGAATCCGGGGCCAACGTCCTGACTTTC
CDR3aa: CSVGQESGANVLTF

d_gene: -
v_gene: TRBV20-1
j_gene: TRBJ1-6
abundance: -
len: 15
CDR3nt: TGCAGTGCTAGGCAAGGGGGTACCTATAATTCACCCCTCCACTTT
CDR3aa: CSARQGGTYNSPLHF

d_gene: TRBD1
v_gene: TRBV5-6
j_gene: TRBJ2-4
abundance: -
len: 17
CDR3nt: TGTGCCAGCAGCCAACAGGGGGCTCAACTTGAGATAGACATTCAGTACTTC
CDR3aa: CASSQQGAQLEIDIQYF

d_gene: -
v_gene: TRBV3-1
j_gene: TRBJ1-2
abundance: -
len: 18
CDR3nt: TGTGCCAGCAGCCAAGATTTTAGCAAAAGCCTCCCACTTTATGGCTACACCTTC
CDR3aa: CASSQDFSKSLPLYGYTF

d_gene: -
v_gene: TRBV3-1
j_gene: TRBJ1-1
abundance: few
len: 11
CDR3nt: TGTGCCAGCAGCCAAGGCCGAGAAGCTTTCTTT
CDR3aa: CASSQGREAFF

d_gene: TRBD2
v_gene: TRBV4-3
j_gene: TRBJ2-1
abundance: -
len: 15
CDR3nt: TGCGCCACCAGCTCATTCAGCGGGGATAACAATGAGCAGTTCTTC
CDR3aa: CATSSFSGDNNEQFF

d_gene: -
v_gene: TRBV29-1
j_gene: TRBJ2-5
abundance: few
len: 13
CDR3nt: TGCAGCGTCCTACTAGGGGGACCAGAGACCCAGTACTTC
CDR3aa: CSVLLGGPETQYF

d_gene: -
v_gene: TRBV7-8
j_gene: TRBJ2-5
abundance: -
len: 15
CDR3nt: TGTGCCAGCAGCCATATTTCGACAGGGACTAGGACCCAGTACTTC
CDR3aa: CASSHISTGTRTQYF

d_gene: -
v_gene: TRBV5-1
j_gene: TRBJ2-7
abundance: few
len: 15
CDR3nt: TGCGCCAGCAGCTCTTCCCGACAGGTCGAGTACGAGCAGTACTTC
CDR3aa: CASSSSRQVEYEQYF

d_gene: -
v_gene: TRBV5-1
j_gene: TRBJ2-5
abundance: -
len: 13
CDR3nt: TGCGCCAGCAGCATTGAGACAGCCGAGACCCAGTACTTC
CDR3aa: CASSIETAETQYF

d_gene: -
v_gene: TRBV3-1
j_gene: TRBJ2-2
abundance: few
len: 16
CDR3nt: TGTGCCAGCAGCCAGACAAGAGCTGGACGCACCGGGGAGCTGTTTTTT
CDR3aa: CASSQTRAGRTGELFF

d_gene: -
v_gene: TRBV6-2/TRBV6-3
j_gene: TRBJ1-5
abundance: few
len: 14
CDR3nt: TGTGCCAGCGCCCCCCGCCCGGAGGGGCAGCCCCAGCATTTT
CDR3aa: CASAPRPEGQPQHF

d_gene: TRBD1
v_gene: TRBV12-3/TRBV12-4
j_gene: TRBJ1-1
abundance: few
len: 17
CDR3nt: TGTGCCAGCAGTTCGTCTGTTGGCGGACAGGTCGGAATCGAAGCTTTCTTT
CDR3aa: CASSSSVGGQVGIEAFF